The T cell receptor beta chain under discussion was sequenced for a study of control samples from healthy donors and cancer patients. The CDR3 runs 14 residues. The germline V and J ends were trimmed by 2 bases and 5 bases, with 13 bases remaining between them. CDR1 is SEHNR and CDR2 is FQNEAQ in the germline V gene (reference sequence). Clones were sequenced by immunoSEQ multiplex PCR, and TCRdb holds only the in-frame ones, with some missing. The repertoire holds tens of thousands of clones, with roughly 90% as singletons. The V gene is TRBV7-9, the J gene TRBJ2-7; D is ambiguous. The clonotype was recovered from a woman aged 60-75 years with head and neck cancer. Sequencing was carried out using PBMCs. CDR3 sequence reads: CASSLLSERDEQYF. CDR3 in DNA: TGTGCCAGCAGCTTACTCAGTGAGCGCGACGAGCAGTACTTC. Full variable domain (outside the CDR3, taken from reference TRBV7-9 and TRBJ2-7): DTGVSQNPRHKITKRGQNVTFRCDPISEHNRLYWYRQTLGQGPEFLTYFQNEAQLEKSRLLSDRFSAERPKGSFSTLEIQRTEQGDSAMYLCASSLLSERDEQYFGPGTRLTVT.